This T cell receptor beta chain was recovered during a study of cytomegalovirus exposure and HLA in healthy donors. Vbeta (60) and Jbeta (13) primers were used in the PCR. Under the authors' procedure: A later analysis tallied about 80 million unique TCR beta chains, around 12 million of them shared. Assay used: immunoSEQ multiplex PCR; TCRdb lists only in-frame clones, some missing. V and J calls and clone size are as listed in that table; D and trimming were resolved from the DNA. The sample gives roughly 150,000 clones, about 81% of which show up once; approximately 2.1% is in the top ten. V shed 3 bases, J shed 3 bases, and the junction held 3 bases outside the gene matches. Germline V lookup: CDR1 SGHRS, CDR2 YFSETQ. The CDR3 covers 14 residues. This clone was recorded a few times.

The rearrangement uses TRBV5-1 and TRBJ2-1, with 7 bases matching TRBD2. The TCR was taken from a woman between 18 and 29 years old in good health and CMV-seronegative. The source material was PBMCs. For the CDR3, the DNA is TGCGCCAGCAGCTGGGACTACTTCTACAATGAGCAGTTCTTC. Encoded protein: CASSWDYFYNEQFF.